Following are 20 T cell receptor beta chains from one sample sequenced in a study of radiation and T cells in renal cell carcinoma. Assay used: immunoSEQ multiplex PCR; TCRdb lists only in-frame clones, some missing. The profile shows approximately 21,000 clones, 45% to 50% of them singletons. Treatment given: 15 Gy SBRT to primary tumor, nephrectomy 4 weeks later. The sample in question was tumor tissue, obtained from a patient whose treatment included radiotherapy and nephrectomy. The receptors derive from a woman in her forties or fifties with renal cell carcinoma.

Regarding this clone: A read error may account for a junction end that differs from germline. The V call is TRBV25-1, the J call TRBJ1-3; D gene uncertain. Germline V gene data show CDR1 as MGHDK and CDR2 as SYGVNS. CDR3 size: 13 residues. In DNA, the CDR3 is TGTGCCGGCAGTAGACTCTCTGGAAACACCATATATTTT. Protein: CAGSRLSGNTIYF.

This chain connects TRBV7-9 to TRBJ2-7; D possibly corresponds to TRBD1 (6 bases). Germline V gene sequence: CDR1 SEHNR, CDR2 FQNEAQ (reference sequence). V gave up 4 bases and J gave up 4 bases, with 20 bases separating them. The length of the CDR3 is 16 residues. DNA for the CDR3: TGTGCCAGCAGCTCCACTGGGGGCAACAGGGAATACGAGCAGTACTTC. This encodes CASSSTGGNREYEQYF. The variable domain in full, with the rest retrieved from reference TRBV7-9 and TRBJ2-7, is DTGVSQNPRHKITKRGQNVTFRCDPISEHNRLYWYRQTLGQGPEFLTYFQNEAQLEKSRLLSDRFSAERPKGSFSTLEIQRTEQGDSAMYLCASSSTGGNREYEQYFGPGTRLTVT.

In this sample, this clone turned up a few times. J is TRBJ1-5 and V is TRBV19; tentative D call: TRBD1 (6 bases). V lost 3 bases and J lost 1, with 22 bases in between. This CDR3 is built from 19 residues. Per the germline V gene, CDR1 is LNHDA and CDR2 is SQIVND (reference sequence). DNA for the CDR3: TGTGCCAGTAGTATTCGGGGGTCAGGGGTAAATCCGAGCAATCAGCCCCAGCATTTT. Residues: CASSIRGSGVNPSNQPQHF.

This rearrangement joins TRBV6-4 to TRBJ2-1; no clear D gene. The CDR3 sequence is 14 residues long. Trimming stripped 4 bases from V and 6 bases from J, with 13 bases between. Germline V gene sequence: CDR1 MRHNA, CDR2 SNTAGT. The CDR3 DNA sequence: TGTGCCAGCAGTGCTCAAATCGACACCAATGAGCAGTTCTTC. As protein: CASSAQIDTNEQFF.

The gene calls are TRBV27 and TRBJ1-1; TRBD1 is a possible D gene (5 bases). From germline, CDR1 is MNHEY and CDR2 SMNVEV (reference sequence). V lost 3 bases and J 1 base, leaving 9 bases between the germline ends. The CDR3 is made up of 14 amino acids. CDR3 region: CASSFIDRNTEAFF. The CDR3 DNA is TGTGCCAGCAGTTTTATAGACAGGAACACTGAAGCTTTCTTT.

The chain employs TRBV7-8 and TRBJ1-6, with no clear D. CDR3 length: 12 amino acids. Trimming stripped 5 bases from V and 9 bases from J, with 8 bases between. The germline CDR1 and CDR2 sequences are SGHVS and FQNEAQ. CDR3 sequence: CASSDHVSPLHF. CDR3 nucleotide sequence: TGTGCCAGCAGCGACCACGTTTCACCCCTCCACTTT. The full variable domain, in which reference TRBV7-8 and TRBJ1-6 provide the parts outside the CDR3, is GAGVSQSPRYKVAKRGQDVALRCDPISGHVSLFWYQQALGQGPEFLTYFQNEAQLDKSGLPSDRFFAERPEGSVSTLKIQRTQQEDSAVYLCASSDHVSPLHFGNGTRLTVT.

The rearrangement joins TRBV6-4 to TRBJ1-1, with D possibly TRBD1 on 6 matching bases. Germline V CDR1 and CDR2: MRHNA, SNTAGT. Trimming cost V 5 bases and J 1 base, with 17 bases left between them. The CDR3 is 16 residues long. The CDR3 nucleotides read TGTGCCAGCAGTTACGCTGGGGGGCCCTGGAACACTGAAGCTTTCTTT. Translated: CASSYAGGPWNTEAFF.

This chain links TRBV19 with TRBJ1-1; D is ambiguous. CDR3 length: 13 amino acids. Germline-derived CDR1 and CDR2 are LNHDA and SQIVND (reference sequence). Trimming removed 5 bases at V and 1 base at J, with 8 bases between. The CDR3 protein is CASSVGANTEAFF. In DNA form, the CDR3 reads TGTGCCAGTAGTGTAGGAGCGAACACTGAAGCTTTCTTT.

A few counts support this clone. The V gene is TRBV4-3, the J gene TRBJ1-1, with D possibly matching TRBD1 (6 bases). This CDR3 contains 15 residues. V lost 1 base and J lost 3, with 12 bases in between. Per germline, CDR1 LGHNA and CDR2 YSLEER. CDR3 in amino acids: CASSQGGGWDTEAFF. The DNA of the CDR3 is TGCGCCAGCAGCCAAGGAGGGGGGTGGGACACTGAAGCTTTCTTT.

This clone was recorded a few times. The V and J genes are TRBV11-2 and TRBJ2-1; 8 bases match TRBD1. The CDR3 has 15 amino acids. Germline lookup yields CDR1 SGHAT and CDR2 FQNNGV. V shed 5 bases, J shed 3 bases, and the junction held 6 bases outside the gene matches. The CDR3 region has the DNA TGTGCCAGCAGCCCGCAGGGGGCTTTCTACAATGAGCAGTTCTTC. As protein: CASSPQGAFYNEQFF.

V is TRBV2 and J is TRBJ2-7; a weak D match, TRBD1 (6 bases). The germline gives CDR1 SNHLY, CDR2 FYNNEI. The V end was cut by 8 bases, the J end by 7 bases, with 18 bases between. The CDR3 spans 13 residues. CDR3 coding DNA: TGTGCCAGCTCGACAGGTGGGGATAGGGAGCAGTACTTC. It yields the protein CASSTGGDREQYF.

This clone was seen only once. The chain has TRBV5-1 and TRBJ1-4, with D unresolved. The CDR3 runs to 20 residues. Germline-derived CDR1 and CDR2 are SGHRS and YFSETQ. Trimming cost V 4 bases and J 4 bases, with 29 bases left between them. The CDR3 bases are TGCGCCAGCAGCCTCTATCCCGGACTGACCGAGCGACCTCTTAATGAAAAACTGTTTTTT. Its translation is CASSLYPGLTERPLNEKLFF.

The rearrangement links TRBV2 to TRBJ1-2; 8 bases align to TRBD1. The CDR3 contains 15 residues. CDR1 is SNHLY, CDR2 FYNNEI, per germline. V shed 3 bases and J 7 bases; nucleotides not matched to a gene: 10. The CDR3 nucleotides read TGTGCCAGCAGTGAGATTCGACAGGGGACAGGTGGCTACACCTTC. This translates into CASSEIRQGTGGYTF.

V and J are TRBV6-6 and TRBJ1-2; unclear D gene. Germline lookup yields CDR1 MNHNY and CDR2 SVGAGI (reference sequence). This CDR3 has 14 amino acids. Trimming removed 7 bases from V and 1 base from J, with 13 bases in between. CDR3 sequence: CASTPLGGNYGYTF. Here the CDR3 DNA reads TGTGCCAGCACCCCGCTGGGCGGTAACTATGGCTACACCTTC.

The chain has TRBV2 and TRBJ1-1, with TRBD1 matching over 9 bases. V lost 7 bases, J lost 0 bases, and 12 bases stayed unmatched. The CDR3 consists of 17 residues. Per germline, CDR1 SNHLY and CDR2 FYNNEI. This CDR3 is CASTRGQGRRMNTEAFF. Written as DNA, the CDR3 is TGTGCCAGCACCCGGGGACAGGGTCGGAGGATGAACACTGAAGCTTTCTTT.

This clone was seen a handful of times. The J gene is TRBJ1-4, the V gene TRBV9; D uncertain. There are 15 residues in the CDR3. Deletions cut 2 bases from V and 8 bases from J, with 16 bases between. CDR1 is SGDLS and CDR2 is YYNGEE in the germline V gene. The CDR3 reads CASSVSGERREKLFF. The DNA for the CDR3 is TGTGCCAGCAGCGTCTCTGGTGAGAGAAGGGAAAAACTGTTTTTT.

This clone was counted only a few times. The chain couples TRBV11-2 to TRBJ2-3; D is unresolved. This CDR3 region has 15 residues. CDR1 is SGHAT and CDR2 is FQNNGV in the germline V gene. Trimming removed 0 bases at V and 5 bases at J, with 12 bases between. This chain's CDR3 is CASSLDWAQLDTQYF. CDR3 coding DNA: TGTGCCAGCAGCTTAGACTGGGCCCAATTAGATACGCAGTATTTT. The variable domain in full, completed from reference TRBV11-2 and TRBJ2-3, reads EAGVAQSPRYKIIEKRQSVAFWCNPISGHATLYWYQQILGQGPKLLIQFQNNGVVDDSQLPKDRFSAERLKGVDSTLKIQPAKLEDSAVYLCASSLDWAQLDTQYFGPGTRLTVL.

This clone was picked up a small number of times. The rearrangement links TRBV27 to TRBJ2-7; D gene uncertain. Germline CDR1 MNHEY, CDR2 SMNVEV (reference sequence). CDR3 length: 15 residues. V lost 2 bases and J lost 2, with 13 bases in between. As DNA, the CDR3 is TGTGCCAGCAGTTTAAGCGTGGGTAGGACCTACGAGCAGTACTTC. Its protein is CASSLSVGRTYEQYF.

The genes are TRBV7-8 and TRBJ2-7, with a weak D call TRBD2 (5 bases). The germline CDR1 and CDR2 sequences are SGHVS and FQNEAQ. The CDR3 loop spans 16 amino acids. V was cut by 5 bases and J by 0 bases, with 17 bases left in between. CDR3 residues: CASSPRVGGSSYEQYF. In nucleotides, the CDR3 is TGTGCCAGCAGCCCTAGGGTAGGAGGAAGCTCCTACGAGCAGTACTTC.

This sequence joins TRBV5-6 and TRBJ2-5; D is unresolved. V lost 1 base and J 5 bases, leaving 9 bases between the germline ends. The germline CDR1 and CDR2 sequences are SGHDT and YYEEEE. The CDR3 consists of 13 residues. CDR3 coding DNA: TGTGCCAGCAGCTTGCCCGTGGGGGAGACCCAGTACTTC. Amino acid sequence: CASSLPVGETQYF.